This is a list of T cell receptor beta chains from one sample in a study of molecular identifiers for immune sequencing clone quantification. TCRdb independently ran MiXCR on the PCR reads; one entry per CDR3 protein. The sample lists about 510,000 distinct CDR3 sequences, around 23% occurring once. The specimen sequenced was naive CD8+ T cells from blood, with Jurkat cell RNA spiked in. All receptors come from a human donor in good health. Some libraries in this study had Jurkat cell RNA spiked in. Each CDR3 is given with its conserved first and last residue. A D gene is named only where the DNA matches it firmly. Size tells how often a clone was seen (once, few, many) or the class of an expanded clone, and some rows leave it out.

cdr3_aa: CASSYSSTGVFYEQYF
cdr3_nt: TGTGCCAGCAGTTACTCATCGACAGGGGTATTCTACGAGCAGTACTTC
clone_size: .
v_call: TRBV6-5
d_call: TRBD1
j_call: TRBJ2-7

cdr3_aa: CASSPPTGFTYNEQFF
cdr3_nt: TGTGCCAGCAGCCCGCCGACAGGTTTCACCTACAATGAGCAGTTCTTC
clone_size: few
v_call: TRBV7-9
d_call: .
j_call: TRBJ2-1

cdr3_aa: CSARRRRGEIETPSF
cdr3_nt: TGCAGTGCTAGACGGCGTCGAGGAGAGATAGAGACCCCGTCCTTC
clone_size: once
v_call: TRBV20-1
d_call: .
j_call: TRBJ2-5

cdr3_aa: CSASFPDWGNQPQHF
cdr3_nt: TGCAGTGCTAGTTTCCCCGATTGGGGCAATCAGCCCCAGCATTTT
clone_size: .
v_call: TRBV20-1
d_call: .
j_call: TRBJ1-5

cdr3_aa: CASSLGWYTEAFF
cdr3_nt: TGTGCCAGCAGCTTGGGTTGGTACACTGAAGCTTTCTTT
clone_size: .
v_call: TRBV5-6
d_call: .
j_call: TRBJ1-1

cdr3_aa: CATKFRGDRGLQYF
cdr3_nt: TGTGCCACAAAATTCCGGGGAGACAGGGGGTTGCAGTACTTC
clone_size: .
v_call: TRBV19
d_call: TRBD1
j_call: TRBJ2-7

cdr3_aa: CASSLDTGDERLFF
cdr3_nt: TGTGCCAGCAGCTTAGACACGGGGGATGAAAGACTGTTTTTT
clone_size: few
v_call: TRBV7-9
d_call: .
j_call: TRBJ1-4

cdr3_aa: CASSLRQGGLGYTF
cdr3_nt: TGTGCCAGCAGCCTCCGACAGGGGGGGCTTGGCTACACCTTC
clone_size: many
v_call: TRBV28
d_call: TRBD1
j_call: TRBJ1-2

cdr3_aa: CASSPPDREYEQYF
cdr3_nt: TGTGCCAGCAGCCCTCCGGACAGGGAGTACGAGCAGTACTTC
clone_size: many
v_call: TRBV7-8
d_call: TRBD1
j_call: TRBJ2-7

cdr3_aa: CASSVGVAAYNEQFF
cdr3_nt: TGTGCCAGCAGCGTGGGGGTAGCGGCCTACAATGAGCAGTTCTTC
clone_size: .
v_call: TRBV9
d_call: .
j_call: TRBJ2-1

cdr3_aa: CASSVPSSYEQYF
cdr3_nt: TGTGCCAGCAGTGTCCCGAGCTCCTACGAGCAGTACTTC
clone_size: few
v_call: TRBV6-1
d_call: .
j_call: TRBJ2-7

cdr3_aa: CASSPLLAGGTDTQYF
cdr3_nt: TGTGCCAGCAGTCCGCTACTAGCGGGAGGCACAGATACGCAGTATTTT
clone_size: many
v_call: TRBV12-3/TRBV12-4
d_call: TRBD2
j_call: TRBJ2-3

cdr3_aa: CASSLGLSDTQYF
cdr3_nt: TGTGCCAGCAGCCTTGGACTCTCAGATACGCAGTATTTT
clone_size: many
v_call: TRBV7-9
d_call: .
j_call: TRBJ2-3

cdr3_aa: CASSQDTGTYEQYF
cdr3_nt: TGCGCCAGCAGCCAAGATACAGGGACCTACGAGCAGTACTTC
clone_size: many
v_call: TRBV4-1
d_call: .
j_call: TRBJ2-7

cdr3_aa: CASSYNPGGVSTDTQYF
cdr3_nt: TGTGCCAGCAGCTATAACCCGGGGGGCGTTAGCACAGATACGCAGTATTTT
clone_size: few
v_call: TRBV9
d_call: .
j_call: TRBJ2-3

cdr3_aa: CASSPGGGTGELFF
cdr3_nt: TGTGCCAGCTCCCCGGGAGGAGGCACCGGGGAGCTGTTTTTT
clone_size: many
v_call: TRBV9
d_call: TRBD2
j_call: TRBJ2-2

cdr3_aa: CSVDPFEQETQYF
cdr3_nt: TGCAGCGTTGATCCGTTCGAACAAGAGACCCAGTACTTC
clone_size: many
v_call: TRBV29-1
d_call: .
j_call: TRBJ2-5

cdr3_aa: CASSQEVESSTDTQYF
cdr3_nt: TGCGCCAGCAGCCAAGAAGTTGAGAGTAGCACAGATACGCAGTATTTT
clone_size: many
v_call: TRBV4-3
d_call: .
j_call: TRBJ2-3

cdr3_aa: CASSHSDRETETQYF
cdr3_nt: TGTGCCAGCAGCCATTCGGACAGGGAGACCGAGACCCAGTACTTC
clone_size: many
v_call: TRBV13
d_call: TRBD1
j_call: TRBJ2-5

cdr3_aa: CAGSSSGSLADTQYF
cdr3_nt: TGTGCCGGCAGCTCTAGCGGGAGTCTTGCAGATACGCAGTATTTT
clone_size: .
v_call: TRBV7-4
d_call: TRBD2
j_call: TRBJ2-3

cdr3_aa: CSAINLTDTQYF
cdr3_nt: TGCAGTGCGATTAACTTAACAGATACGCAGTATTTT
clone_size: few
v_call: TRBV20-1
d_call: .
j_call: TRBJ2-3

cdr3_aa: CASSGRDATSSYEQYF
cdr3_nt: TGTGCCAGCAGCGGCCGCGATGCGACGAGCTCCTACGAGCAGTACTTC
clone_size: many
v_call: TRBV7-9
d_call: .
j_call: TRBJ2-7

cdr3_aa: CASRLAVSYEQYF
cdr3_nt: TGTGCCAGCAGACTAGCGGTCTCCTACGAGCAGTACTTC
clone_size: few
v_call: TRBV28
d_call: TRBD2
j_call: TRBJ2-7

cdr3_aa: CASSPGHSNTEAFF
cdr3_nt: TGTGCCAGCAGTCCGGGACACTCGAACACTGAAGCTTTCTTT
clone_size: many
v_call: TRBV6-6
d_call: .
j_call: TRBJ1-1

cdr3_aa: CSASGQGSSYEQYF
cdr3_nt: TGCAGCGCCTCCGGACAGGGGAGCTCCTACGAGCAGTACTTC
clone_size: many
v_call: TRBV29-1
d_call: TRBD1
j_call: TRBJ2-7

cdr3_aa: CASSPPGVRRGSGNTIYF
cdr3_nt: TGTGCCAGCTCACCACCTGGTGTTAGGCGCGGCTCTGGAAACACCATATATTTT
clone_size: many
v_call: TRBV18
d_call: .
j_call: TRBJ1-3

cdr3_aa: CASNQGSTEAFF
cdr3_nt: TGTGCCTCAAACCAGGGTAGTACTGAAGCTTTCTTT
clone_size: few
v_call: TRBV19
d_call: .
j_call: TRBJ1-1

cdr3_aa: CASSYGGPAVDTQYF
cdr3_nt: TGTGCCAGCAGTTACGGGGGACCAGCTGTAGATACGCAGTATTTT
clone_size: many
v_call: TRBV6-5
d_call: .
j_call: TRBJ2-3

cdr3_aa: CSARDLGLAGTIYEQYF
cdr3_nt: TGCAGTGCTAGAGACCTCGGCCTAGCGGGGACAATCTACGAGCAGTACTTC
clone_size: many
v_call: TRBV20-1
d_call: TRBD2
j_call: TRBJ2-7

cdr3_aa: CASSLGQNNEQFF
cdr3_nt: TGTGCCAGCAGCTTAGGACAGAACAATGAGCAGTTCTTC
clone_size: .
v_call: TRBV7-3
d_call: .
j_call: TRBJ2-1

cdr3_aa: CSAWEFGNEQFF
cdr3_nt: TGCAGTGCTTGGGAATTCGGGAATGAGCAGTTCTTC
clone_size: few
v_call: TRBV20-1
d_call: .
j_call: TRBJ2-1

cdr3_aa: CSARGKTGRPYEQYF
cdr3_nt: TGCAGTGCTAGAGGAAAGACAGGGAGACCCTACGAGCAGTACTTC
clone_size: few
v_call: TRBV20-1
d_call: TRBD1
j_call: TRBJ2-7

cdr3_aa: CAWTSGIGMLYEQYF
cdr3_nt: TGTGCCTGGACTTCAGGCATCGGGATGTTGTACGAGCAGTACTTC
clone_size: few
v_call: TRBV30
d_call: .
j_call: TRBJ2-7

cdr3_aa: CASSVGTSASSYEQYF
cdr3_nt: TGTGCCAGCAGCGTAGGTACGTCTGCTAGCTCCTACGAGCAGTACTTC
clone_size: many
v_call: TRBV9
d_call: .
j_call: TRBJ2-7

cdr3_aa: CSARDLSGVYVYEQYF
cdr3_nt: TGCAGTGCTAGAGACCTGAGCGGGGTTTACGTCTACGAGCAGTACTTC
clone_size: few
v_call: TRBV20-1
d_call: TRBD2
j_call: TRBJ2-7

cdr3_aa: CASSLGLSSGIGKTQYF
cdr3_nt: TGTGCCAGCAGTTTAGGATTATCTAGCGGGATTGGAAAGACCCAGTACTTC
clone_size: many
v_call: TRBV27
d_call: TRBD2
j_call: TRBJ2-5

cdr3_aa: CASSEGGATQYF
cdr3_nt: TGTGCCAGCAGTGAAGGGGGGGCAACGCAGTATTTT
clone_size: few
v_call: TRBV2
d_call: .
j_call: TRBJ2-3

cdr3_aa: CASSPGTVETQYF
cdr3_nt: TGTGCCAGCAGCCCGGGGACGGTGGAGACCCAGTACTTC
clone_size: many
v_call: TRBV7-8
d_call: .
j_call: TRBJ2-5

cdr3_aa: CASSLRRTSFEDQYF
cdr3_nt: TGTGCCAGCAGCCTCAGACGGACTAGCTTCGAGGACCAGTACTTC
clone_size: .
v_call: TRBV3-1
d_call: TRBD2
j_call: TRBJ2-7

cdr3_aa: CAISKGQGGFEAFF
cdr3_nt: TGTGCCATCAGTAAGGGACAGGGCGGGTTTGAAGCTTTCTTT
clone_size: many
v_call: TRBV10-3
d_call: TRBD1
j_call: TRBJ1-1

cdr3_aa: CASSPVPGQGSDEQYF
cdr3_nt: TGCGCCAGCAGCCCCGTCCCGGGACAGGGATCGGACGAGCAGTACTTC
clone_size: many
v_call: TRBV5-1
d_call: TRBD1
j_call: TRBJ2-7

cdr3_aa: CASSPRPETQYF
cdr3_nt: TGTGCCAGCAGCCCCCGGCCGGAGACCCAGTACTTC
clone_size: .
v_call: TRBV7-9
d_call: .
j_call: TRBJ2-5

cdr3_aa: CASSSDPGPGTGELFF
cdr3_nt: TGTGCCAGCAGCTCGGACCCGGGCCCCGGAACCGGGGAGCTGTTTTTT
clone_size: .
v_call: TRBV7-3
d_call: .
j_call: TRBJ2-2

cdr3_aa: CASSQDRHRSNYGYTF
cdr3_nt: TGCGCCAGCAGCCAAGATCGTCACAGATCTAACTATGGCTACACCTTC
clone_size: .
v_call: TRBV4-3
d_call: .
j_call: TRBJ1-2

cdr3_aa: CASSSLRISGGAVPYEQYF
cdr3_nt: TGTGCCAGCAGTTCTCTTCGTATTAGCGGGGGGGCCGTGCCCTACGAGCAGTACTTC
clone_size: .
v_call: TRBV27
d_call: TRBD2
j_call: TRBJ2-7

cdr3_aa: CSAGGGFNTEAFF
cdr3_nt: TGCAGTGCTGGGGGGGGGTTCAACACTGAAGCTTTCTTT
clone_size: many
v_call: TRBV20-1
d_call: .
j_call: TRBJ1-1

cdr3_aa: CSARDNRDRAYEQYF
cdr3_nt: TGCAGTGCTAGAGATAACCGGGACAGGGCCTACGAGCAGTACTTC
clone_size: few
v_call: TRBV20-1
d_call: TRBD1
j_call: TRBJ2-7

cdr3_aa: CSSSYSISDLNTGELFF
cdr3_nt: TGTTCCAGCAGTTACTCGATTTCGGACCTGAACACCGGGGAGCTGTTTTTT
clone_size: .
v_call: TRBV6-2/TRBV6-3
d_call: .
j_call: TRBJ2-2

cdr3_aa: CSANPNYGYTF
cdr3_nt: TGCAGTGCTAACCCTAACTATGGCTACACCTTC
clone_size: .
v_call: TRBV20-1
d_call: .
j_call: TRBJ1-2

cdr3_aa: CASSLGLGGKSTDTQYF
cdr3_nt: TGTGCCAGCAGCTTAGGCTTAGGGGGAAAAAGCACAGATACGCAGTATTTT
clone_size: few
v_call: TRBV13
d_call: .
j_call: TRBJ2-3

cdr3_aa: CACSQDFGRSLGYTF
cdr3_nt: TGCGCCTGCAGCCAAGATTTCGGACGGAGCCTAGGCTACACCTTC
clone_size: .
v_call: TRBV4-3
d_call: .
j_call: TRBJ1-2